These 7 T cell receptor beta chains originate from one sample sequenced in a study of Ad26.COV2.S vaccination and SARS-CoV-2 variants. Treatment: some 20 received Ad26.COV2.S at low or high dose, single or two shots; 5 received placebo; per-sample allocation not given. The investigators took samples on day 63 after the first vaccine or placebo injection. This table comes from immunoSEQ multiplex PCR, and its TCRdb copy is limited to in-frame clones, with some not included. The sample shows about 680,000 clones, approximately 88% of them seen only once. The sequenced sample was peripheral blood, obtained in a trial of Ad26.COV2.S vaccine versus placebo. The receptor source for this set is a person aged 18-60 years who received the Ad26.COV2.S COVID-19 vaccine or a placebo.

Remarks on this clone: Within the sample, other DNA sequences also encode this same CDR3. This chain joins TRBV5-1 and TRBJ1-4, with 7 bases fitting TRBD1. V gave up 0 bases and J gave up 4 bases; unmatched junction bases: 0. This CDR3 region has 14 residues. Per the germline V gene, CDR1 is SGHRS and CDR2 is YFSETQ. The CDR3 region has the DNA TGCGCCAGCAGCTTGGGACAGGGTAATGAAAAACTGTTTTTT. It translates to CASSLGQGNEKLFF.

Regarding this clone: The same CDR3 is also encoded by other DNA sequences in this sample. The chain carries TRBV9 and TRBJ2-2; 8 bases align to TRBD1. Germline values: CDR1 SGDLS, CDR2 YYNGEE. The CDR3 sequence is 15 residues long. With 2 bases clipped from V and 5 bases from J, the junction kept 5 bases outside the gene matches. The CDR3 reads CASSVDRGYTGELFF. CDR3 nucleotides: TGTGCCAGCAGCGTCGACAGGGGATATACCGGGGAGCTGTTTTTT. The whole variable domain, filled in from reference TRBV9 and TRBJ2-2, reads DSGVTQTPKHLITATGQRVTLRCSPRSGDLSVYWYQQSLDQGLQFLIQYYNGEERAKGNILERFSAQQFPDLHSELNLSSLELGDSALYFCASSVDRGYTGELFFGEGSRLTVL.

The CDR3 region is CASSVTGGIFYEQYF. The CDR3 DNA follows: TGTGCCAGCAGCGTCACGGGGGGCATTTTCTACGAGCAGTACTTC. The chain is built from TRBV6-5 and TRBJ2-7, with D tentatively TRBD2 (7 bases). This CDR3 has 15 residues. V lost 6 bases, J lost 3 bases, and 18 bases lay in between. CDR1 is MNHEY, CDR2 SVGAGI, per germline.

This rearrangement joins TRBV30 to TRBJ1-2; no firm D call. Trimming removed 0 bases at V and 8 bases at J, with 13 bases between. Germline loops: CDR1 GTSNPN, CDR2 SVGIG (reference sequence). The CDR3 runs 13 residues. The CDR3 DNA reads as TGTGCCTGGAGTGTGGAGCGGCTGCGGGGCTACACCTTC. This gives the protein CAWSVERLRGYTF.

This clone was recorded only once. The V and J genes are TRBV30 and TRBJ2-5, with TRBD2 identical over 7 bases. The CDR3 contains 15 residues. The V and J ends lost 8 bases and 0 bases, in that order; junction bases with no gene match: 12. CDR1 GTSNPN and CDR2 SVGIG come from the germline V gene (reference sequence). CDR3 nucleotide sequence: TGTGCCCCCAATCGGGGGGACTTGTACCAAGAGACCCAGTACTTC. Its translation is CAPNRGDLYQETQYF.

This chain links TRBV3-1 (or the pseudogene TRBV3-2) with TRBJ2-1; 13 nucleotides align to TRBD2. The V segment lost 5 bases and the J segment 7 bases; nucleotides outside the gene matches: 5. Germline-derived CDR1 and CDR2 are LGHDT and YNNKEL (reference sequence). CDR3 length: 15 residues. The CDR3 spells CASSDGLAGENEQFF. CDR3 nucleotides: TGTGCCAGCAGCGACGGACTAGCGGGAGAGAATGAGCAGTTCTTC.

The sample holds one count of this clone. The chain uses TRBV5-6 and TRBJ1-2, with a weak D call TRBD1 (5 bases). The CDR3 loop spans 13 amino acids. With 4 bases removed from V and 4 bases from J, the gap between germline ends came to 11 bases. Germline CDR1 is SGHDT and CDR2 is YYEEEE. CDR3 DNA sequence: TGTGCCAGCAGCCGGGGCAGTGGCTATGGCTACACCTTC. This encodes CASSRGSGYGYTF.